This T cell receptor (beta chain) was captured in a study of blood T cells in healthy people across ages. Overall study: When template switching was applied, about one barcoded beta molecule was captured per two T cells.

A sample-barcoded 5' primer and a J-beta primer mix were used in a second PCR of roughly 7 to 11 cycles. TCRdb itself ran the 5' RACE reads through MiXCR, one entry per CDR3 protein. Of roughly 1,800,000 distinct CDR3 sequences listed, about 50% are singletons. The sequence derives from a woman between 35 and 50 years old in good health. What was sequenced was blood.

CDR3 sequence reads: CASSLQGSWGYTF. The CDR3 nucleotides are TGTGCCAGCAGCTTACAGGGGTCCTGGGGCTACACCTTC. This sequence joins TRBV7-9 and TRBJ1-2, with D possibly matching TRBD1 (6 bases). The CDR3 contains 13 residues. V gave up 2 bases and J gave up 8 bases, with 12 bases separating them. In germline, CDR1 is SEHNR, CDR2 FQNEAQ (reference sequence).